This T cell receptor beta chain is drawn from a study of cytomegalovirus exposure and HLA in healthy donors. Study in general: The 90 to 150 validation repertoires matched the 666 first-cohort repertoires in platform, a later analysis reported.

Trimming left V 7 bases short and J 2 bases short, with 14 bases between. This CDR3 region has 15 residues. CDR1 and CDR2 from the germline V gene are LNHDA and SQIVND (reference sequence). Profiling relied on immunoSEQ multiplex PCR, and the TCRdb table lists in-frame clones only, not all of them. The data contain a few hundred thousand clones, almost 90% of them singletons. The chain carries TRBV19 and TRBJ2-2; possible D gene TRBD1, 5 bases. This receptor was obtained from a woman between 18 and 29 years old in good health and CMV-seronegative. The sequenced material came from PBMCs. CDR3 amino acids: CASIPGQLNTGELFF. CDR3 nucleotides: TGTGCCAGTATTCCCGGACAACTCAACACCGGGGAGCTGTTTTTT.